The next 21 T cell receptor beta chains were all read from a single sample in a study of blood T cells in healthy people across ages. Through a sample-barcoded 5' primer and a J-beta primer mix, a second PCR was run for about 6 to 11 cycles. MiXCR was run by TCRdb on the 5' RACE reads, yielding one entry per CDR3 protein. The sample contains about 970,000 distinct CDR3 sequences, roughly half of which appear only once. Sequenced: blood. Receptor source: a woman aged 55-69 years in good health.

The chain has TRBV29-1 and TRBJ2-1; D ambiguous. With 6 bases removed from V and 0 bases from J, the gap between germline ends came to 9 bases. CDR3 size: 13 residues. Germline lookup yields CDR1 SQVTM and CDR2 ANQGSEA. The CDR3 sequence: CSVEVRSYNEQFF. The CDR3 DNA reads as TGCAGCGTCGAGGTACGCTCCTACAATGAGCAGTTCTTC.

This chain uses TRBV14 with TRBJ2-3; tentative D call: TRBD2 (5 bases). V was clipped by 1 base and J by 2 bases, with 10 bases between them. Germline V gives CDR1 SGHDN, CDR2 FVKESK. There are 15 residues in the CDR3. In DNA form, the CDR3 reads TGTGCCAGCAGCCAAGTGCGAGCGGTCACAGATACGCAGTATTTT. Protein product: CASSQVRAVTDTQYF.

A few counts support this clonotype. The rearrangement uses TRBV6-2 or TRBV6-3 and TRBJ2-3; maybe TRBD2 (6 bases). CDR1 MNHEY and CDR2 SVGEGT come from the germline V gene. This CDR3 is built from 14 residues. V gave up 5 bases and J gave up 1 base, with 10 bases separating them. This CDR3 reads CASSGGLGTDTQYF. As DNA, the CDR3 is TGTGCCAGCAGTGGAGGGCTGGGCACAGATACGCAGTATTTT.

This clonotype was detected ten times or more. The germline gene is not matched at one end of the junction; a read error may be the cause. The chain combines TRBV12-3 or TRBV12-4 with TRBJ2-3; D is unresolved. The CDR3 sequence is 11 residues long. The CDR3 DNA sequence: TGTGCCAGCAGCTTAGGAGATACGCAGTATTTT. Amino acids: CASSLGDTQYF.

The chain couples TRBV7-9 to TRBJ1-2, with D perhaps TRBD1 (6 bases). Trimming stripped 2 bases from V and 2 bases from J, with 15 bases between. Germline assignment: CDR1 SEHNR and CDR2 FQNEAQ (reference sequence). The CDR3 runs to 16 residues. CDR3 residues: CASSLSAGVHNYGYTF. In DNA, the CDR3 is TGTGCCAGCAGCTTATCGGCAGGGGTCCACAACTATGGCTACACCTTC.

This clonotype was found a few times. This sequence joins TRBV4-1 and TRBJ1-2; D is unresolved. With 0 bases removed from V and 2 bases from J, the gap between germline ends came to 7 bases. Germline V lookup: CDR1 MGHRA, CDR2 YSYEKL. The CDR3 is 14 amino acids. CDR3: CASSQDDANYGYTF. The CDR3 coding sequence is TGCGCCAGCAGCCAAGACGACGCAAACTATGGCTACACCTTC.

V gene TRBV11-2 combines with J gene TRBJ2-7; D is perhaps TRBD2 (6 bases). V lost 2 bases and J lost 2, with 13 bases in between. Germline-derived CDR1 and CDR2 are SGHAT and FQNNGV. This CDR3 spans 15 amino acids. The CDR3 protein is CASSLLSGPTYEQYF. DNA for the CDR3: TGTGCCAGCAGCTTATTGAGCGGGCCGACCTACGAGCAGTACTTC.

This sequence joins TRBV7-9 and TRBJ2-3; TRBD1 might be the D (5 bases). The germline gives CDR1 SEHNR, CDR2 FQNEAQ (reference sequence). The CDR3 extends over 13 amino acids. V lost 6 bases and J 6 bases, leaving 13 bases between the germline ends. In DNA form, the CDR3 reads TGTGCCAGCAGACTCGGTTGGGGCGATACGCAGTATTTT. It is translated as CASRLGWGDTQYF.

This clonotype has a handful of counts. This chain links TRBV10-3 with TRBJ2-5, with TRBD2 matching 7 bases. There are 16 residues in the CDR3. V lost 0 bases and J lost 7; bases outside the gene matches: 11. Germline values: CDR1 ENHRY, CDR2 SYGVKD. In nucleotides, the CDR3 is TGTGCCATCAGTGAGTCGCCCTCGACGGGCGGGGGGACCCAGTACTTC. Residues: CAISESPSTGGGTQYF.

This clonotype was seen just once. The rearrangement joins TRBV5-1 to TRBJ1-2; 8 nucleotides align to TRBD1. J gave up 4 bases and V 0 bases, and 2 bases lay outside the gene matches. CDR3 length equals 14 residues. Germline CDR1 SGHRS, CDR2 YFSETQ. The CDR3 is CASSLAGTGYGYTF. The CDR3 DNA sequence: TGCGCCAGCAGCTTGGCCGGGACAGGCTATGGCTACACCTTC.

This clonotype was observed a few times. The J gene is TRBJ2-1, the V gene TRBV29-1; 7 nucleotides align to TRBD2. CDR3 size: 15 residues. Germline V lookup: CDR1 SQVTM, CDR2 ANQGSEA. The ends lost 7 bases at V and 4 bases at J; junction bases unmatched: 13. The CDR3 loop reads CSAPSRLAVYNEQFF. CDR3 DNA sequence: TGCAGCGCCCCCAGCCGGCTAGCGGTATACAATGAGCAGTTCTTC.

The chain employs TRBV5-1 and TRBJ1-6; tentative D call: TRBD1 (6 bases). Germline values: CDR1 SGHRS, CDR2 YFSETQ. V gave up 1 base and J gave up 11 bases, with 13 bases separating them. The CDR3 totals 14 residues. DNA of the CDR3: TGCGCCAGCAGCTTGTCAGGGGCGGATGCACCCCTCCACTTT. Residues: CASSLSGADAPLHF.

This chain joins TRBV5-6 and TRBJ2-5; 8 positions match TRBD2. Germline trimming cut 4 bases from V and 1 base from J; bases unmatched to any gene: 12. CDR3 length equals 17 residues. The germline V gene has CDR1 SGHDT and CDR2 YYEEEE. The CDR3 nucleotides read TGTGCCAGCAGCACAGCACGCACGGGAGGGTTCCAAGAGACCCAGTACTTC. It translates to CASSTARTGGFQETQYF.

This clonotype has a single count. V is TRBV6-2 or TRBV6-3 and J is TRBJ2-3; 14 bases map to TRBD2. The CDR3 totals 16 residues. Germline CDR1 reads MNHEY; CDR2 reads SVGEGT. V lost 4 bases to trimming and J lost 6 bases; unmatched junction nucleotides: 6. The CDR3 protein is CASSSGLAGVVDTQYF. Written as DNA, the CDR3 is TGTGCCAGCAGTTCGGGACTAGCGGGAGTTGTCGATACGCAGTATTTT.

The chain employs TRBV12-3 or TRBV12-4 and TRBJ1-2, with D perhaps TRBD1 (6 bases). The V gene lost 2 bases and the J gene lost 8 bases, with 12 bases spanning the gap. This CDR3 is built from 13 residues. The CDR3 nucleotides are TGTGCCAGCAGTTTATCAGGGGCGGCCGGCTACACCTTC. Translated, it gives CASSLSGAAGYTF.

This clonotype was seen a few times. The J gene is TRBJ1-6, the V gene TRBV27; weak D call: TRBD1 (5 bases). Germline CDR1 reads MNHEY; CDR2 reads SMNVEV (reference sequence). The CDR3 length is 15 residues. V lost 5 bases and J 13 bases, leaving 21 bases between the germline ends. The CDR3 DNA is TGTGCCAGCAGTGGGGCCGGGACCGCGTCAGGTCCCCTCCACTTT. It translates to CASSGAGTASGPLHF.

The rearrangement uses TRBV28 and TRBJ2-4; D may be TRBD1 or TRBD2 (6 bases each). This CDR3 spans 18 amino acids. Germline values: CDR1 MDHEN, CDR2 SYDVKM. Between the trimmed V and J ends, which lost 10 bases and 0 bases, there was a span of 25 bases. Here the CDR3 DNA reads TGTGCCACGGGACATCACTCAGGGAGGTCAAAAGCCAAAAACATTCAGTACTTC. Its protein is CATGHHSGRSKAKNIQYF.

The genes are TRBV12-3 or TRBV12-4 and TRBJ2-7; tentatively, D is TRBD1 or TRBD2 (6 bases each). V was cut by 7 bases and J by 2 bases, with 18 bases left in between. This CDR3 spans 15 amino acids. CDR3 coding DNA: TGTGCCAGCACCCAGGGGTGGGCGGGGACCTACGAGCAGTACTTC. This codes for CASTQGWAGTYEQYF.

The gene calls are TRBV10-2 and TRBJ2-6; D remains unclear. This CDR3 has 15 residues. Trimming cost V 0 bases and J 5 bases, with 8 bases left between them. CDR1 WSHSY and CDR2 SAAADI come from the germline V gene. The CDR3 here is CASSESPPWANVLTF. The CDR3 DNA reads as TGCGCCAGCAGTGAGTCGCCTCCCTGGGCCAACGTCCTGACTTTC.

Written as DNA, the CDR3 is TGTGCCAGCAGCCAACAAGGGGACCGAACCTACGAGCAGTACTTC. Protein sequence: CASSQQGDRTYEQYF. The J gene is TRBJ2-7, the V gene TRBV4-2; D is possibly TRBD1 or TRBD2 (5 bases each). The germline V gene encodes CDR1 LGHNA and CDR2 YNFKEQ. The CDR3 spans 15 residues. With 2 bases removed from V and 2 bases from J, the gap between germline ends came to 13 bases.

V is TRBV5-1 and J is TRBJ1-1; unclear D gene. Germline CDR1 is SGHRS and CDR2 is YFSETQ. V was shortened by 0 bases and J by 3 bases, with 15 bases between the two germline ends. This CDR3 comprises 16 residues. In nucleotides, the CDR3 is TGCGCCAGCAGCTTGGGCCGCACCGGGAGGGACACTGAAGCTTTCTTT. It translates to CASSLGRTGRDTEAFF.